The clone carrying this T cell receptor beta chain was counted a single time. What it binds is not known. This sample was included in a study of OX40 agonist ivuxolimab in advanced cancers. On the study more broadly: Three patients, one with hepatocellular carcinoma and two with cutaneous melanoma, achieved partial responses.

Study-wide points: With doses of 0.1 to 3.0 mg/kg, CD4+ and CD8+ blood T cells had undergone clonal expansion by week 6.

Trimming took 0 bases from V and 5 from J, leaving 4 bases between them. The length of the CDR3 is 13 residues. The germline V gene has CDR1 SGHAT and CDR2 FQNNGV. The protocol was immunoSEQ multiplex PCR, while the TCRdb copy is restricted to in-frame clones and leaves out a portion. Among about 24,000 clones listed, approximately 88% were seen once. Sequenced here: CD4+ or CD8+ T cells sorted from blood, sampled in a trial of the OX40 agonist ivuxolimab. This rearrangement joins TRBV11-2 to TRBJ1-4; D ambiguous. The TCR sequence derives from an adult with an advanced solid tumor such as melanoma, head and neck, liver or kidney cancer. In DNA, the CDR3 is TGTGCCAGCAGCTTAGACCCCAATGAAAAACTGTTTTTT. Translation gives CASSLDPNEKLFF.